This T cell receptor beta chain was recorded in a study of T cell responses to AZD1222 COVID-19 vaccine. This table comes from immunoSEQ multiplex PCR, and its TCRdb copy is limited to in-frame clones, with some not included. This sample has approximately 84,000 clones, with 80% to 90% found just once. This clone is a singleton in its sample. Looked up from germline, CDR1 is LNHDA and CDR2 is SQIVND (reference sequence). With 8 bases clipped from V and 4 bases from J, the junction kept 7 bases outside the gene matches. The CDR3 runs 14 residues. The source was peripheral blood, collected 28 days after the second AZD1222 dose. This receptor was identified in an adult who received the AZD1222 COVID-19 vaccine. The V gene is TRBV19, the J gene TRBJ2-1; TRBD2 agrees at 8 bases. The CDR3 region is CASSRGGIYNEQFF. The CDR3 DNA is TGTGCCAGTTCCCGGGGGGGGATATACAATGAGCAGTTCTTC.